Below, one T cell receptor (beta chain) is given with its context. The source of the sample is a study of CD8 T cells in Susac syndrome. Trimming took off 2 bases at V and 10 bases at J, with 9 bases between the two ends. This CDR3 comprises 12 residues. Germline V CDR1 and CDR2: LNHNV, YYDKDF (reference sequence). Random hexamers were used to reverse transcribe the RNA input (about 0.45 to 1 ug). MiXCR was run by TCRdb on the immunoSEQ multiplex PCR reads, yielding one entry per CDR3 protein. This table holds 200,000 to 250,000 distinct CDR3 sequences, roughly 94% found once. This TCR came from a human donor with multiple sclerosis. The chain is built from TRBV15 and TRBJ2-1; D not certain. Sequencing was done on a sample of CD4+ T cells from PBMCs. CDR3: CATSRYLREQFF. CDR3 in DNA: TGTGCCACCAGCAGATACCTTAGGGAGCAGTTCTTC.